This T cell receptor beta chain was identified during a study of cytomegalovirus exposure and HLA in healthy donors. Regarding this clone: Its antigen is not identified.

Measured with immunoSEQ multiplex PCR; TCRdb has only the in-frame clones, and not every one. The profile shows under 400,000 clones, 70% to 90% of them singletons. V lost 0 bases and J lost 0; bases outside the gene matches: 10. The CDR3 runs 18 residues. Germline V lookup: CDR1 SEHNR, CDR2 FQNEAQ (reference sequence). The study, taken as a whole, reports: Subsequent analysis revealed that first-cohort TCR clusters tended to co-occur in the 120 validation repertoires.

Material for sequencing was PBMCs. This sequence originates from a man aged 25 to 45 in good health and CMV-seronegative. The J gene is TRBJ1-1, the V gene TRBV7-9, with 7 nucleotides matching TRBD1. CDR3 DNA: TGTGCCAGCAGCTTAGCGTATTTTGGCACAGGGGTGAACACTGAAGCTTTCTTT. As protein: CASSLAYFGTGVNTEAFF.